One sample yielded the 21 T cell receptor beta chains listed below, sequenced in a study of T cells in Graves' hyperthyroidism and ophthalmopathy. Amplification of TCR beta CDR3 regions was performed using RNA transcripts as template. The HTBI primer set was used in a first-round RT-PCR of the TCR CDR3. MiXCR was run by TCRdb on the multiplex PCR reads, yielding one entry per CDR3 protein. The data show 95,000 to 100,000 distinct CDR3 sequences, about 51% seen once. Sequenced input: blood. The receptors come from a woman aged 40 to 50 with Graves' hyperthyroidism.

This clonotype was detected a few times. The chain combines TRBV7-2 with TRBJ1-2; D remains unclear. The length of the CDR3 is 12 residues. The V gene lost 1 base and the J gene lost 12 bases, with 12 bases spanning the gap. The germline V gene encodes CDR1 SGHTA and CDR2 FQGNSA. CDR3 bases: TGTGCCAGCAGCTTAGGGGGTTACGGAAACACCTTC. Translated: CASSLGGYGNTF.

The CDR3 spells CASSARRGGANTGELFF. CDR3 in DNA: TGTGCCAGCAGTGCCCGCCGCGGAGGCGCGAACACCGGGGAGCTGTTTTTT. V usage is TRBV2 and J usage is TRBJ2-2; perhaps TRBD2 as D (5 bases). Germline V gives CDR1 SNHLY, CDR2 FYNNEI. Between the trimmed V and J ends, which lost 4 bases and 0 bases, there was a span of 15 bases. CDR3 length: 17 amino acids.

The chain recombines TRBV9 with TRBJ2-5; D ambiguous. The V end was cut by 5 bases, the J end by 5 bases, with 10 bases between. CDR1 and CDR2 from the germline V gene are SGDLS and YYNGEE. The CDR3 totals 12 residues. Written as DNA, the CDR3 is TGTGCCAGCAGGGGGAACACTGAGACCCAGTACTTC. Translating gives CASRGNTETQYF.

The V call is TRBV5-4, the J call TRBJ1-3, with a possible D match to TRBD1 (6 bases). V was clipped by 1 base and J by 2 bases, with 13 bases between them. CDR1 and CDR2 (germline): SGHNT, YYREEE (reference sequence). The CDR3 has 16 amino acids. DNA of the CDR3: TGTGCCAGCAGCTTGCAGGGGTCGGGCGCTGGAAACACCATATATTTT. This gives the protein CASSLQGSGAGNTIYF.

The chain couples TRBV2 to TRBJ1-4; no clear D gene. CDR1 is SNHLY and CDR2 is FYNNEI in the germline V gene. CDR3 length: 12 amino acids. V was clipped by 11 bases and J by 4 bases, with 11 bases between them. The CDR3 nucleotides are TGTGCCGACCTCAGCCTTAATGAAAAACTGTTTTTT. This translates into CADLSLNEKLFF.

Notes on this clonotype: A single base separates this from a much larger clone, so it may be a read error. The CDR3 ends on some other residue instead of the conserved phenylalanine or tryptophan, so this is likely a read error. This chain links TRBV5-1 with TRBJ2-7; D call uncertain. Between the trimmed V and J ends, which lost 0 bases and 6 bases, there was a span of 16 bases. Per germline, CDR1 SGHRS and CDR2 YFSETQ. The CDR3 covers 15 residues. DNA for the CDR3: TGCGCCAGCAGCTTGGGTATAGCCACCCTCTCCGAGCAGTACTCC. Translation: CASSLGIATLSEQYS.

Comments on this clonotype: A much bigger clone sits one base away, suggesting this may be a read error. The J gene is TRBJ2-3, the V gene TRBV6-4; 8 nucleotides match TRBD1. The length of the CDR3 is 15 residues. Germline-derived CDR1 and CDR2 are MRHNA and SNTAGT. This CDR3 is CASSQTGASTDTQCF. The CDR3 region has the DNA TGTGCCAGCAGTCAGACAGGGGCCTCCACAGATACGCAGTGTTTT.

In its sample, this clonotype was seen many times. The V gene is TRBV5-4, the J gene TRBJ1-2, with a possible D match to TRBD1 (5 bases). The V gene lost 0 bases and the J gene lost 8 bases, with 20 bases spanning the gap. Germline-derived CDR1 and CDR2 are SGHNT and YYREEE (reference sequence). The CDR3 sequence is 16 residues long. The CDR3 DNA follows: TGTGCCAGCAGCTTGGGGTTATCGCGGGGGGGAATCGGCTACACCTTC. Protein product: CASSLGLSRGGIGYTF.

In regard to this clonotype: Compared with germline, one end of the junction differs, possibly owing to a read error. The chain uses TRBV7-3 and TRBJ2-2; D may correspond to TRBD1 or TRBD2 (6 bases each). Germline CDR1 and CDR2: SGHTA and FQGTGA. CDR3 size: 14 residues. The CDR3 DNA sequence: TGTGCCAGCAGCGGTAGAGGGGGGACCGGGGAGCTGGTTTTT. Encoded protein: CASSGRGGTGELVF.

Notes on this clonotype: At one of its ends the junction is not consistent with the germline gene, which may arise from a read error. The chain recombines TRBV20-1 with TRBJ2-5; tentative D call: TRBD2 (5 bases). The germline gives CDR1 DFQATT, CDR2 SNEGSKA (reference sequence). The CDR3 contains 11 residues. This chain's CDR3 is CSASQSETQYF. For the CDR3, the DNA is TGCAGCGCTAGCCAGTCGGAGACCCAGTACTTC.

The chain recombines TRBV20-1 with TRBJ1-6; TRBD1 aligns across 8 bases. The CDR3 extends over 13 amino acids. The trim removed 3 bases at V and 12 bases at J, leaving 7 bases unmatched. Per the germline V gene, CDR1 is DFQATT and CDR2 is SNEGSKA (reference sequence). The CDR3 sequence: CSASGRGHLPLHF. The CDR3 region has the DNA TGCAGTGCTAGCGGCAGGGGGCATTTACCCCTCCACTTT.

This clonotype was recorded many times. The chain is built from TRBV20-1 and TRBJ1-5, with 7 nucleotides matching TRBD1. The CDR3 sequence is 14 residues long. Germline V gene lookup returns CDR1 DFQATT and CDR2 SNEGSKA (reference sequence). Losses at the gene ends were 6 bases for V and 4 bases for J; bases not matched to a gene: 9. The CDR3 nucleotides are TGCAGTGCAGTCGGGACAGTACAAAATCAGCCCCAGCATTTT. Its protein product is CSAVGTVQNQPQHF.

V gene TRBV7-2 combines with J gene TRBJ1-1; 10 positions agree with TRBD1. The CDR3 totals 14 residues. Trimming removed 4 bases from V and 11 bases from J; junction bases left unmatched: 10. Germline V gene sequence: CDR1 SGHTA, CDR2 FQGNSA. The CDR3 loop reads CASSYERQGALAFF. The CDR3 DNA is TGTGCCAGCAGCTACGAACGACAGGGGGCTTTGGCTTTCTTT.

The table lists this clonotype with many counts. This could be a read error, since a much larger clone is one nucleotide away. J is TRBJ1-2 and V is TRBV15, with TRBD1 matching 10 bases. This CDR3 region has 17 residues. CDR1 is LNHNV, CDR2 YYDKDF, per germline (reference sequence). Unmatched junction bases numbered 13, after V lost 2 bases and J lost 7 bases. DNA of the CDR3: TGTGCCACCAGCAGATCGGGACAGGGGAGGGGCTTGGGTGGCTACACCTTC. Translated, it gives CATSRSGQGRGLGGYTF. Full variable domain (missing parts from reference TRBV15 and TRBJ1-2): DAMVIQNPRYQVTQFGKPVTLSCSQTLNHNVMYWYQQKSSQAPKLLFHYYDKDFNNEADTPDNFQSRRPNTSFCFLDIRSPGLGDTAMYLCATSRSGQGRGLGGYTFGSGTRLTVV.

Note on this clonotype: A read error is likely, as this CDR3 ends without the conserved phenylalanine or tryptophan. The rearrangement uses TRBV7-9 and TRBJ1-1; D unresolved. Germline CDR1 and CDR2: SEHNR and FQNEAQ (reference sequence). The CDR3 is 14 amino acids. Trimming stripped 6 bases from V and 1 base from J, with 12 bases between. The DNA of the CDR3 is TGTGCCAGCAGTGGCGGGAGGCGGAACACTGAAGCTTTCCTT. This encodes CASSGGRRNTEAFL.

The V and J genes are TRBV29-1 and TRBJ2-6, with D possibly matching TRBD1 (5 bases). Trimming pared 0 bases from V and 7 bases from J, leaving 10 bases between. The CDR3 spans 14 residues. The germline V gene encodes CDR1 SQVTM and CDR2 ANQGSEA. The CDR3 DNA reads TGCAGCGTTGAAGATGGGGCAGGAGCCAACGTCCTGACTTTC. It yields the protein CSVEDGAGANVLTF.

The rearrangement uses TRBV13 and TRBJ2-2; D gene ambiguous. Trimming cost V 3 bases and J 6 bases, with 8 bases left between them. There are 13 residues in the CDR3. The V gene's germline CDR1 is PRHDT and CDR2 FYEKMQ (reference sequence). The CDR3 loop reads CASSLEPPGELFF. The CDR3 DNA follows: TGTGCCAGCAGCTTGGAGCCTCCCGGGGAGCTGTTTTTT.

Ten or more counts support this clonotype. Here the CDR3 DNA reads TGTGCCAGCAGCCAAGAGACCGGGTCTAACGAGCAGTACTTC. Amino acid sequence: CASSQETGSNEQYF. The gene calls are TRBV4-2 and TRBJ2-7; unclear D gene. CDR3 length: 14 amino acids. V lost 0 bases, J lost 5 bases, and 11 bases lay in between. CDR1 is LGHNA, CDR2 YNFKEQ, per germline.

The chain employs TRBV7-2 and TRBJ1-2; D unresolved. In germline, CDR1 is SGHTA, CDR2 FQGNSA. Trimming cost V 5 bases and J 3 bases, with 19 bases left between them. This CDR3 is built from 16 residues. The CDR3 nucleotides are TGTGCCAGCAGCATACTAGCGGGAGACCAGTACTATGGCTACACCTTC. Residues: CASSILAGDQYYGYTF.

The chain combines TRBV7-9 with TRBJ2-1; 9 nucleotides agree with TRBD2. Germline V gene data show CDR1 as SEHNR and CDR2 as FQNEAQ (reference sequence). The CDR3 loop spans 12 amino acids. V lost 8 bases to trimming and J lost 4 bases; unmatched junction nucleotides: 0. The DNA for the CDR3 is TGTGCCAGCGGACTAGCGTACAATGAGCAGTTCTTC. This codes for CASGLAYNEQFF.

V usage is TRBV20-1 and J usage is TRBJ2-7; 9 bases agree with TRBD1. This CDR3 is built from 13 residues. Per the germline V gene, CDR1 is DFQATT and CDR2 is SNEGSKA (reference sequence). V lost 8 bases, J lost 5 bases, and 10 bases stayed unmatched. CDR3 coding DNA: TGCAGTACCCTGGCCCGGACAGGGGACGAGCAGTACTTC. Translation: CSTLARTGDEQYF.